This T cell receptor (beta chain) appears in the sequencing data of a study of CD8 T cells in ankylosing spondylitis. This clonotype was counted at least ten times. Its antigen is still unknown. V was trimmed by 7 bases and J by 4 bases, leaving 17 bases between them. The CDR3 has 15 residues. Quantitative 5'-RACE with molecular barcodes was used to make the TCR beta libraries. TCRdb processed the 5' RACE reads anew with MiXCR; each CDR3 protein has one entry. The table lists approximately 130,000 distinct CDR3 sequences, approximately 10% of them singletons. Study outcomes and limitations: Disease-linked clones proved CD8+ and comparatively uncommon in peripheral blood. Disease-linked clones were reportedly significantly enriched in matched ankylosing spondylitis synovial fluid. A TCR beta motif of about eight highly homologous variants seemed to mark ankylosing spondylitis blood.

Sequenced: blood, either unsorted or a sorted T cell fraction (not recorded which). J is TRBJ1-3 and V is TRBV12-3 or TRBV12-4; a weak D match, TRBD1 (5 bases). The receptor was isolated from a female donor with ankylosing spondylitis or in good health (not recorded which). The CDR3: CASTPERWGGNTIYF. The DNA for the CDR3 is TGTGCCAGCACCCCCGAACGTTGGGGCGGAAACACCATATATTTT.